Only a few counts were recorded for the clone carrying this T cell receptor (beta chain). Its antigen is undetermined. This specimen belongs to a study of molecular identifiers for immune sequencing clone quantification. Study-level results: In CMV-specific effectors, clones above 20 copies held over 99% of molecules; naive, under 1%. Barcodes shared by identical TCR molecules could lead to underestimated sizes of highly expanded clones.

The CDR3 covers 22 residues. The germline CDR1 and CDR2 sequences are MGHDK and SYGVNS. The trim removed 0 bases at V and 0 bases at J, leaving 17 bases unmatched. TCRdb passed the PCR reads through MiXCR, listing each CDR3 protein once. The sample has a few hundred thousand distinct CDR3 sequences, 20% to 25% seen once. Naive CD8 T cells were sorted, and the gate applied was CD8+CD4-CCR7+CD45RA+. The TCR comes from a human donor in good health. Some libraries in this study had Jurkat cell RNA spiked in. The rearrangement uses TRBV25-1 and TRBJ2-2; 9 positions agree with TRBD2. The specimen sequenced was naive CD8+ T cells from blood, with Jurkat cell RNA spiked in. Subset noted: FACS-sorted CD8+CD4-CCR7+CD45RA+ naive T cells. The CDR3 reads CASSEYIGASGEKPANTGELFF. Written as DNA, the CDR3 is TGTGCCAGCAGTGAATATATAGGGGCTAGCGGGGAGAAACCTGCGAACACCGGGGAGCTGTTTTTT.